A single sample is the source of the 14 T cell receptor beta chains below, sequenced in a study of blood T cells in healthy people across ages. PCR was performed a second time for about 6 to 12 cycles using a sample-barcoded 5' primer and a J-beta primer mix. TCRdb itself ran the 5' RACE reads through MiXCR, one entry per CDR3 protein. The table lists nearly 1 million distinct CDR3 sequences, roughly 50% of them singletons. The sample comprised blood. Receptor source: a woman aged 55-70 years in good health.

This chain joins TRBV3-1 and TRBJ2-5, with D perhaps TRBD2 (6 bases). Trimming cost V 3 bases and J 0 bases, with 14 bases left between them. This CDR3 is 16 amino acids long. The germline CDR1 and CDR2 sequences are LGHDT and YNNKEL (reference sequence). The CDR3 bases are TGTGCCAGCAGCCACGGGATAGCGGATTACCAAGAGACCCAGTACTTC. This encodes CASSHGIADYQETQYF.

Ten or more counts support this clonotype. The chain combines TRBV20-1 with TRBJ2-4, with TRBD2 matching over 12 bases. The CDR3 runs to 13 residues. J lost 8 bases, V lost 2 bases, and 1 base had no gene match. Per the germline V gene, CDR1 is DFQATT and CDR2 is SNEGSKA (reference sequence). The CDR3 protein is CSARLAGGDIQYF. The DNA for the CDR3 is TGCAGTGCTAGACTAGCGGGAGGGGACATTCAGTACTTC.

This chain connects TRBV5-1 to TRBJ2-7; possibly TRBD1 or TRBD2 for D (6 bases each). The CDR3 length is 18 residues. V was cut by 6 bases and J by 1 base, with 26 bases left in between. Germline V gene data show CDR1 as SGHRS and CDR2 as YFSETQ. The CDR3 sequence: CASTPTKILTGRSYEQYF. CDR3 coding DNA: TGCGCCAGCACGCCCACCAAAATACTTACAGGGAGGTCCTACGAGCAGTACTTC.

Concerning this clonotype: Sequence at one end of the junction differs from germline and may be a read error. The chain couples TRBV7-6 to TRBJ2-5, with 8 bases matching TRBD2. Near its end, the DNA agrees better with TRBJ2-7, so the J call may be wrong. The CDR3 spans 16 residues. Per germline, CDR1 SGHVS and CDR2 FNYEAQ. The chain's CDR3 is CANSCQQRERRYEQYF. DNA of the CDR3: TGTGCCAACAGCTGCCAACAGCGGGAGCGACGCTACGAGCAGTACTTC.

This clonotype has a handful of counts. Here the CDR3 reads CASSSFGRGLMNTEAFF. DNA of the CDR3: TGTGCCAGCAGTTCTTTCGGACGCGGACTTATGAACACTGAAGCTTTCTTT. The genes are TRBV28 and TRBJ1-1; D gene unclear. The germline CDR1 and CDR2 sequences are MDHEN and SYDVKM. This CDR3 has 17 amino acids. Trimming removed 4 bases from V and 0 bases from J, with 18 bases in between.

With respect to this clonotype: It may be a read error: a sequence one base away is much more abundant. V is TRBV5-1 and J is TRBJ2-1; D gene uncertain. Per the germline V gene, CDR1 is SGHRS and CDR2 is YFSETQ. This CDR3 region has 11 residues. The CDR3 bases are TGCGCCAACAGCTTGGGCTATGAGCAGTTCTTC. Encoded protein: CANSLGYEQFF. Full variable domain (remainder filled in from reference TRBV5-1 and TRBJ2-1): KAGVTQTPRYLIKTRGQQVTLSCSPISGHRSVSWYQQTPGQGLQFLFEYFSETQRNKGNFPGRFSGRQFSNSRSEMNVSTLELGDSALYLCANSLGYEQFFGPGTRLTVL.

The J gene is TRBJ2-1, the V gene TRBV13; 9 bases match TRBD1. The CDR3 extends over 15 amino acids. Germline lookup yields CDR1 PRHDT and CDR2 FYEKMQ (reference sequence). V trimming: 3 bases; J trimming: 6 bases; junction bases outside the gene matches: 6. The CDR3 bases are TGTGCCAGCAGCTTTTGGGACAGGGTGGTCAATGAGCAGTTCTTC. It translates to CASSFWDRVVNEQFF.

This chain joins TRBV7-9 and TRBJ1-2; D is perhaps TRBD1 (5 bases). The germline V and J ends were trimmed by 3 bases and 3 bases, with 17 bases remaining between them. The CDR3 is 16 amino acids. Germline V gene lookup returns CDR1 SEHNR and CDR2 FQNEAQ (reference sequence). The CDR3 reads CASSFSGGRTHYGYTF. In DNA form, the CDR3 reads TGTGCCAGCAGCTTTAGCGGGGGAAGAACCCACTATGGCTACACCTTC.

A word on this clonotype: A read error may account for a junction end that differs from germline. The chain employs TRBV5-1 and TRBJ2-1, with TRBD2 identical over 7 bases. Germline assignment: CDR1 SGHRS and CDR2 YFSETQ. CDR3 length: 16 residues. The CDR3 DNA sequence: TGCACCAGCAGCCCCTCATTTGCGGGAGTTAACAATGAGCAGTTCTTC. Translation gives CTSSPSFAGVNNEQFF.

The chain is built from TRBV11-2 and TRBJ2-7, with no clear D. V dropped 4 bases and J dropped 5 bases, with 12 bases sitting between them. Germline CDR1 reads SGHAT; CDR2 reads FQNNGV. This CDR3 contains 13 residues. The CDR3 nucleotides read TGTGCCAGCAGCTCAGGTTCCCTCGACGAGCAGTACTTC. It codes for CASSSGSLDEQYF.

This clonotype was recorded many times. The chain has TRBV12-3 or TRBV12-4 and TRBJ2-1; the D is unclear. The CDR3 loop spans 15 amino acids. Trimming removed 2 bases at V and 7 bases at J, with 15 bases between. The CDR3 reads CASSLRGDGSNEQFF. The CDR3 DNA is TGTGCCAGCAGTTTACGTGGGGATGGCTCGAATGAGCAGTTCTTC.

The chain couples TRBV20-1 to TRBJ2-1, with D perhaps matching TRBD2 (5 bases). The V end was cut by 2 bases, the J end by 4 bases, with 15 bases between. CDR3 length: 15 amino acids. Per germline, CDR1 DFQATT and CDR2 SNEGSKA (reference sequence). CDR3 DNA sequence: TGCAGTGCTAGAACTGGTCGAGGACTTTACAATGAGCAGTTCTTC. Translated, it gives CSARTGRGLYNEQFF.

The chain combines TRBV7-9 with TRBJ1-2; no firm D call. Germline V gives CDR1 SEHNR, CDR2 FQNEAQ (reference sequence). The CDR3 is made up of 15 amino acids. Trimming stripped 1 base from V and 4 bases from J, with 13 bases between. DNA for the CDR3: TGTGCCAGCAGCTTAGAAGTCCGCTCCTCCTATGGCTACACCTTC. It translates to CASSLEVRSSYGYTF.

The gene calls are TRBV29-1 and TRBJ2-1; D is perhaps TRBD1 (5 bases). There are 16 residues in the CDR3. Between the trimmed V and J ends, which lost 1 base and 0 bases, there was a span of 13 bases. The germline V gene encodes CDR1 SQVTM and CDR2 ANQGSEA. This chain's CDR3 is CSVEGPRTSSYNEQFF. DNA of the CDR3: TGCAGCGTTGAAGGGCCGCGGACAAGCTCCTACAATGAGCAGTTCTTC.